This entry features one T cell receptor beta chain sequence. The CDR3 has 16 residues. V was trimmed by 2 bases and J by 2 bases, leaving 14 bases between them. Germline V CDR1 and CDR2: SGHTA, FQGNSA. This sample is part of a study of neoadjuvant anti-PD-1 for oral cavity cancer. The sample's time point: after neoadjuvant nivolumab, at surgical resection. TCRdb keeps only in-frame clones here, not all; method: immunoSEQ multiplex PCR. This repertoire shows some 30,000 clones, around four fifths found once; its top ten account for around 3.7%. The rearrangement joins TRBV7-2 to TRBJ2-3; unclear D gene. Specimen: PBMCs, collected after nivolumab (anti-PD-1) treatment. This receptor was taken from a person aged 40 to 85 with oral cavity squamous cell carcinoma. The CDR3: CASSLLSLGNTDTQYF. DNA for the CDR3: TGTGCCAGCAGCTTACTCTCCCTGGGAAACACAGATACGCAGTATTTT.